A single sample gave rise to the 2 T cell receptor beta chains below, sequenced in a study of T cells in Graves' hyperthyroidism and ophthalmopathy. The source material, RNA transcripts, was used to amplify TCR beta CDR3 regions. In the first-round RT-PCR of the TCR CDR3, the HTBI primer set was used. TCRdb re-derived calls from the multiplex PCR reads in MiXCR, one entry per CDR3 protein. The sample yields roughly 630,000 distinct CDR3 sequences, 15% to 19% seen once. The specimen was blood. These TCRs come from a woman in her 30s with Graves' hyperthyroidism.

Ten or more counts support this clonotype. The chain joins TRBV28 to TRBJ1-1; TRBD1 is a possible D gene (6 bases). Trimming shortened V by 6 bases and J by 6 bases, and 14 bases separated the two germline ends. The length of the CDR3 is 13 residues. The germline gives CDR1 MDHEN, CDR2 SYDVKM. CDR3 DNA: TGTGCCAGCAGACCCACAGGGAAAGCTGAAGCTTTCTTT. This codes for CASRPTGKAEAFF.

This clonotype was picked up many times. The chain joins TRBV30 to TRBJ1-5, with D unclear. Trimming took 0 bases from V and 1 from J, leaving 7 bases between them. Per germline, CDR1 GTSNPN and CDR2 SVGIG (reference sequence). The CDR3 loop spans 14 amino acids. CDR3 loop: CAWSVLGSNQPQHF. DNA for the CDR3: TGTGCCTGGAGTGTGTTGGGGAGCAATCAGCCCCAGCATTTT. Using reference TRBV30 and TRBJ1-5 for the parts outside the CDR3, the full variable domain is SQTIHQWPATLVQPVGSPLSLECTVEGTSNPNLYWYRQAAGRGLQLLFYSVGIGQISSEVPQNLSASRPQDRQFILSSKKLLLSDSGFYLCAWSVLGSNQPQHFGDGTRLSIL.